Below, one TCR beta chain is given with its context. This sample is part of a study of shared clonotypes between healthy human individuals. Study at large: Researchers assigned three CD4 naive, three CD4 memory, two CD8 naive and one CD8 memory plate to each donor.

Libraries were prepared by immunoSEQ multiplex PCR; TCRdb keeps only in-frame clonotypes and omits some of them. The data contain approximately 2.5 million clones, more than 90% of them singletons. V shed 4 bases and J shed 3 bases, with 12 bases lying between them. The CDR3 extends over 13 amino acids. The V gene's germline CDR1 is SQVTM and CDR2 ANQGSEA. Sequenced material: naive CD4+ T cells sorted from blood. Subset given: CD45RA+ positively selected. V gene TRBV29-1 combines with J gene TRBJ1-2; TRBD1 might be the D (5 bases). The TCR comes from a man aged 18 to 35 in good health. The CDR3 bases are TGCAGCGTTGTTGAGGGGAAGGACTATGGCTACACCTTC. Translating it yields CSVVEGKDYGYTF.